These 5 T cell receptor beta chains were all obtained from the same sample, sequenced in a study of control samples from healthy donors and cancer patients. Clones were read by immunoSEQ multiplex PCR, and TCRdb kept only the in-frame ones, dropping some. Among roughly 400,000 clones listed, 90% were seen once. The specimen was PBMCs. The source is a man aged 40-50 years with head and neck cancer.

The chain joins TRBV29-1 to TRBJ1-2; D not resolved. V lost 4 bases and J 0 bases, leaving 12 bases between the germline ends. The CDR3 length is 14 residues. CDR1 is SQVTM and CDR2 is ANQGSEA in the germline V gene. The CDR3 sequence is CSVAPVATNYGYTF. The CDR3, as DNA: TGCAGCGTTGCCCCCGTCGCCACTAACTATGGCTACACCTTC. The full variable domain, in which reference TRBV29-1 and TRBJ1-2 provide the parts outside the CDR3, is SAVISQKPSRDICQRGTSLTIQCQVDSQVTMMFWYRQQPGQSLTLIATANQGSEATYESGFVIDKFPISRPNLTFSTLTVSNMSPEDSSIYLCSVAPVATNYGYTFGSGTRLTVV.

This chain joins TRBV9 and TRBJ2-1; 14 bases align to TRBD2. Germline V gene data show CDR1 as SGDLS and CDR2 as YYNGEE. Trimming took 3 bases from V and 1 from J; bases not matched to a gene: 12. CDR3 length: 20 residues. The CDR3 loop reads CASSAPGTSGRVGSYNEQFF. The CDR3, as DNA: TGTGCCAGCAGCGCCCCAGGGACTAGCGGGAGAGTCGGATCCTACAATGAGCAGTTCTTC.

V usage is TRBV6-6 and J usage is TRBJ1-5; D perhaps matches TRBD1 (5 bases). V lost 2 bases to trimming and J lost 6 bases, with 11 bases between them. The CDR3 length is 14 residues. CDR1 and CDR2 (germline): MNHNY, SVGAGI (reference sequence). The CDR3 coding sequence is TGTGCCAGCAGTTACGGGGGGAGTTCTCAGCCCCAGCATTTT. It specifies CASSYGGSSQPQHF.

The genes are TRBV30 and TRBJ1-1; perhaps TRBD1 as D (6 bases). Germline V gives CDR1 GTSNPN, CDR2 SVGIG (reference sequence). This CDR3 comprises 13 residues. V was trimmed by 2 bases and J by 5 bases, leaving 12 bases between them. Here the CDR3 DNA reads TGTGCCTGGAGTCGGGACACTGAAACTGAAGCTTTCTTT. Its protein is CAWSRDTETEAFF.

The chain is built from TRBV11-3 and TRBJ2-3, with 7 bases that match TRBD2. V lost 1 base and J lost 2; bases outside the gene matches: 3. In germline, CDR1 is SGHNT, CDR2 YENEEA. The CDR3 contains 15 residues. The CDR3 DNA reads TGTGCCAGCAGCTTAGGTGCGGGAGTCACAGATACGCAGTATTTT. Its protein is CASSLGAGVTDTQYF.